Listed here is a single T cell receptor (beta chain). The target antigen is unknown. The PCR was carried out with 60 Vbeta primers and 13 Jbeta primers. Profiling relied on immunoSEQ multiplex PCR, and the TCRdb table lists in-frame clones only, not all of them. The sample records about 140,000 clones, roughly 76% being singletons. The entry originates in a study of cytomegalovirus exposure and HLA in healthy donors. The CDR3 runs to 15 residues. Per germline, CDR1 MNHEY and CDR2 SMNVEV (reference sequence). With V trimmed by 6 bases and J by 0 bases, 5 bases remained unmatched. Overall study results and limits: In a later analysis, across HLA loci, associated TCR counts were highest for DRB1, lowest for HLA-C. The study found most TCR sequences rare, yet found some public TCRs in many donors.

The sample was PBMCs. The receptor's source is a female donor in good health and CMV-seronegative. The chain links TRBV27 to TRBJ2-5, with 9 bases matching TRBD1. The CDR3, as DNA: TGTGCCAGCAGGGGGACAGGGATCAACCAAGAGACCCAGTACTTC. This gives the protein CASRGTGINQETQYF.